A single sample gave rise to the 30 T cell receptor beta chains below, sequenced in a study of blood T cell repertoires in COVID-19. The assay was immunoSEQ multiplex PCR, and TCRdb's table has in-frame clones only and misses some. This table holds some 180,000 clones, 84% found once. The sequenced sample was peripheral blood. All receptors come from a woman aged 80 or over with COVID-19, enrolled during active disease.

V and J are TRBV9 and TRBJ1-2, with no clear D. V was shortened by 5 bases and J by 1 base, with 12 bases between the two germline ends. This CDR3 has 14 amino acids. Germline lookup yields CDR1 SGDLS and CDR2 YYNGEE. The CDR3 DNA reads as TGTGCCAGCAGTCGAAGCACAGTTAACTATGGCTACACCTTC. Translation: CASSRSTVNYGYTF.

This chain connects TRBV30 to TRBJ1-2; D unresolved. The CDR3 is made up of 15 amino acids. V shed 2 bases and J shed 6 bases, with 19 bases lying between them. The germline CDR1 and CDR2 sequences are GTSNPN and SVGIG (reference sequence). The CDR3 DNA follows: TGTGCCTGGAGTTCGGGGATCGGGGTAACGGATGGCTACACCTTC. Amino acid sequence: CAWSSGIGVTDGYTF.

This chain uses TRBV19 with TRBJ1-6, with D unresolved. Germline lookup yields CDR1 LNHDA and CDR2 SQIVND (reference sequence). CDR3 length: 15 amino acids. Trimming stripped 3 bases from V and 2 bases from J, with 8 bases between. As DNA, the CDR3 is TGTGCCAGTAGTATCGCCGGGACCTATAATTCACCCCTCCACTTT. This sequence encodes CASSIAGTYNSPLHF.

The chain couples TRBV27 to TRBJ1-6; D gene unclear. CDR1 and CDR2 (germline): MNHEY, SMNVEV (reference sequence). V lost 2 bases to trimming and J lost 3 bases, with 5 bases between them. There are 14 residues in the CDR3. The CDR3 DNA sequence: TGTGCCAGCAGTTTACCCAACTATAATTCACCCCTCCACTTT. The encoded protein is CASSLPNYNSPLHF.

The chain has TRBV7-2 and TRBJ2-7; D remains ambiguous. The CDR3 length is 12 residues. Germline lookup yields CDR1 SGHTA and CDR2 FQGNSA. Trimming pared 1 base from V and 5 bases from J, leaving 6 bases between. Written as DNA, the CDR3 is TGTGCCAGCAGCTTAGACCTAAACGAGCAGTACTTC. This codes for CASSLDLNEQYF.

The J gene is TRBJ1-4, the V gene TRBV6-1, with D maybe TRBD1 (5 bases). V was cut by 2 bases and J by 7 bases, with 23 bases left in between. Germline loops: CDR1 MNHNS, CDR2 SASEGT. This CDR3 is 18 amino acids long. Written as DNA, the CDR3 is TGTGCCAGCAGTGAATCCCGGCGATGGGGGGGGAGTGGTGAAAAACTGTTTTTT. This codes for CASSESRRWGGSGEKLFF.

The V gene is TRBV19, the J gene TRBJ2-7, with 8 positions matching TRBD2. V was clipped by 5 bases and J by 5 bases; unmatched bases: 11. Per germline, CDR1 LNHDA and CDR2 SQIVND (reference sequence). The CDR3 consists of 15 residues. The CDR3 spells CASSLSGGEYDEQYF. In nucleotides, the CDR3 is TGTGCCAGTAGTCTTTCGGGAGGGGAATATGACGAGCAGTACTTC. Full variable domain (remainder filled in from reference TRBV19 and TRBJ2-7): DGGITQSPKYLFRKEGQNVTLSCEQNLNHDAMYWYRQDPGQGLRLIYYSQIVNDFQKGDIAEGYSVSREKKESFPLTVTSAQKNPTAFYLCASSLSGGEYDEQYFGPGTRLTVT.

The chain recombines TRBV27 with TRBJ2-7; 8 bases fit TRBD1. J gave up 6 bases and V 3 bases, and 7 bases lay outside the gene matches. The length of the CDR3 is 14 residues. Per the germline V gene, CDR1 is MNHEY and CDR2 is SMNVEV (reference sequence). Here the CDR3 DNA reads TGTGCCAGCAGTTTCATCCAGGACAGGGCCGAGCAGTACTTC. Translation: CASSFIQDRAEQYF.

The CDR3 sequence is CASSTEGTEAFF. CDR3 DNA: TGTGCCAGTAGTACGGAGGGCACTGAAGCTTTCTTT. The chain combines TRBV19 with TRBJ1-1; D remains unclear. CDR1 LNHDA and CDR2 SQIVND come from the germline V gene (reference sequence). This CDR3 is built from 12 residues. Trimming shortened V by 4 bases and J by 4 bases, and 7 bases separated the two germline ends.

Here the CDR3 DNA reads TGTGCCTGGAGCCCCGGGACAGGGATCGACACTGAAGCTTTCTTT. Translation: CAWSPGTGIDTEAFF. The chain joins TRBV30 to TRBJ1-1; 9 bases agree with TRBD1. CDR3 length equals 15 residues. Germline lookup yields CDR1 GTSNPN and CDR2 SVGIG (reference sequence). V gave up 3 bases and J gave up 3 bases; unmatched junction bases: 8.

The chain has TRBV7-2 and TRBJ2-5, with a weak D call TRBD1 (6 bases). Germline CDR1 is SGHTA and CDR2 is FQGNSA. CDR3 size: 16 residues. V lost 0 bases and J 5 bases, leaving 16 bases between the germline ends. CDR3 nucleotide sequence: TGTGCCAGCAGCTTAGCGCTGGGGGCGCTGGGCGAGACCCAGTACTTC. The encoded protein is CASSLALGALGETQYF.

V is TRBV5-1 and J is TRBJ2-7; possible D gene TRBD2, 5 bases. There are 14 residues in the CDR3. Trimming pared 0 bases from V and 2 bases from J, leaving 9 bases between. The germline V gene encodes CDR1 SGHRS and CDR2 YFSETQ. The CDR3 DNA is TGCGCCAGCAGCTTGGTTATCGGGACCTACGAGCAGTACTTC. It yields the protein CASSLVIGTYEQYF. Together with reference TRBV5-1 and TRBJ2-7, the CDR3 gives the full variable domain: KAGVTQTPRYLIKTRGQQVTLSCSPISGHRSVSWYQQTPGQGLQFLFEYFSETQRNKGNFPGRFSGRQFSNSRSEMNVSTLELGDSALYLCASSLVIGTYEQYFGPGTRLTVT.

The gene calls are TRBV2 and TRBJ1-2, with D hard to call. This CDR3 contains 11 residues. Germline V lookup: CDR1 SNHLY, CDR2 FYNNEI. The V end was cut by 8 bases, the J end by 9 bases, with 13 bases between. CDR3 region: CASRIAGSYTF. CDR3 in DNA: TGTGCCAGCCGGATAGCCGGTAGCTACACCTTC.

This chain connects TRBV27 to TRBJ2-7; D may be TRBD1 (6 bases). CDR3 size: 15 residues. Germline V CDR1 and CDR2: MNHEY, SMNVEV (reference sequence). The V end lost 5 bases, the J end lost 0 bases, and 14 bases lay between the germline ends. The CDR3 region is CASSPYDRSSYEQYF. CDR3 DNA: TGTGCCAGCAGTCCCTACGACAGGTCCTCCTACGAGCAGTACTTC.

The chain is built from TRBV7-9 and TRBJ2-2, with 7 bases fitting TRBD1. V shed 3 bases, J shed 3 bases, and the junction held 4 bases outside the gene matches. The CDR3 is 15 amino acids. CDR1 and CDR2 from the germline V gene are SEHNR and FQNEAQ (reference sequence). DNA of the CDR3: TGTGCCAGCAGCTTGAGGGACAGACACACCGGGGAGCTGTTTTTT. As protein: CASSLRDRHTGELFF.

This clone came up a few times. V is TRBV5-1 and J is TRBJ2-3; D might be TRBD2 (5 bases). This CDR3 has 11 amino acids. The germline V gene encodes CDR1 SGHRS and CDR2 YFSETQ. V was trimmed by 4 bases and J by 9 bases, leaving 9 bases between them. The CDR3 loop is CASSLEGTQYF. As DNA, the CDR3 is TGCGCCAGCAGCCTCGAGGGAACGCAGTATTTT.

The rearrangement joins TRBV3-1 (or the pseudogene TRBV3-2) to TRBJ2-3; maybe TRBD2 (5 bases). Germline CDR1 LGHDT, CDR2 YNNKEL (reference sequence). The length of the CDR3 is 15 residues. V lost 7 bases and J lost 1, with 15 bases in between. CDR3 protein: CASTLRWGGTDTQYF. In DNA form, the CDR3 reads TGTGCCAGCACTCTGAGGTGGGGAGGCACAGATACGCAGTATTTT.

The V gene is TRBV21-1, the J gene TRBJ1-5; the table's D gene call, TRBD1, was not cross checked with the DNA. TRBV21-1 is a recognized pseudogene. The CDR3 loop spans 18 amino acids. CDR3 DNA: TGTGCCAGCAGTCCAAAGATAAAGCCCACAGGTAGCAATCAGCCCCAGCATTTT. This translates into CASSPKIKPTGSNQPQHF.

The gene calls are TRBV7-2 and TRBJ2-7; D remains ambiguous. The CDR3 totals 13 residues. V was cut by 1 base and J by 3 bases, with 7 bases left in between. Germline V CDR1 and CDR2: SGHTA, FQGNSA. CDR3 region: CASSLEIGYEQYF. The CDR3, as DNA: TGTGCCAGCAGCTTAGAGATCGGCTACGAGCAGTACTTC.

V is TRBV5-1 and J is TRBJ1-2, with D tentatively TRBD1 (6 bases). Trimming took off 4 bases at V and 4 bases at J, with 17 bases between the two ends. This CDR3 has 15 amino acids. Germline V CDR1 and CDR2: SGHRS, YFSETQ. The CDR3: CASSPTTGTSYGYTF. In DNA form, the CDR3 reads TGCGCCAGCAGCCCGACGACAGGAACTAGCTATGGCTACACCTTC.

CDR3 nucleotide sequence: TGTGCCAGCTCACCCCTAGCGGGGGGTTACACAGATACGCAGTATTTT. Translation: CASSPLAGGYTDTQYF. V is TRBV18 and J is TRBJ2-3; 11 bases map to TRBD2. The CDR3 is 16 amino acids. The V and J ends lost 3 bases and 2 bases, in that order; junction bases with no gene match: 4. Germline V gives CDR1 KGHSH, CDR2 LQKENI.

The chain employs TRBV19 and TRBJ1-1, with a tentative D call TRBD1 (5 bases). The V gene's germline CDR1 is LNHDA and CDR2 SQIVND (reference sequence). Trimming cost V 5 bases and J 1 base, with 14 bases left between them. The CDR3 loop spans 15 amino acids. Here the CDR3 DNA reads TGTGCCAGTAGTCGATTCGGGACTGCGAACACTGAAGCTTTCTTT. Translated, it gives CASSRFGTANTEAFF.

The sample holds one count of this clone. The chain carries TRBV7-8 and TRBJ2-1; 11 nucleotides match TRBD2. The CDR3 totals 16 residues. Per germline, CDR1 SGHVS and CDR2 FQNEAQ. The junction had 2 bases not matched to a gene; V was cut back by 0 bases and J by 4 bases. This CDR3 reads CASSLAGLAAYNEQFF. Written as DNA, the CDR3 is TGTGCCAGCAGCTTAGCGGGACTAGCGGCATACAATGAGCAGTTCTTC.

With regard to this clone: One junction end disagrees with the germline gene, perhaps due to a read error. The chain joins TRBV9 to TRBJ1-6, with D unresolved. The CDR3 sequence is 13 residues long. Germline V gives CDR1 SGDLS, CDR2 YYNGEE. CDR3 sequence: CASRVDSNSPLHF. CDR3 DNA sequence: TGTGCCAGCAGAGTAGATAGCAATTCACCCCTCCACTTT.

The chain links TRBV11-3 to TRBJ1-1; 7 nucleotides agree with TRBD1. The CDR3 consists of 15 residues. Germline CDR1 reads SGHNT; CDR2 reads YENEEA. The junction had 11 bases not matched to a gene; V was cut back by 0 bases and J by 10 bases. Here the CDR3 reads CASSLDSRDSAGAFF. The CDR3 nucleotides read TGTGCCAGCAGCTTAGATTCCCGGGACAGCGCCGGAGCTTTCTTT.

V is TRBV6-5 and J is TRBJ1-1; D not certain. V lost 4 bases, J lost 6 bases, and 18 bases lay in between. This CDR3 spans 15 amino acids. Per the germline V gene, CDR1 is MNHEY and CDR2 is SVGAGI. CDR3 sequence (DNA): TGTGCCAGCAGTTTCCTTAGCGCAGCGGGCGCTGAAGCTTTCTTT. Translating it yields CASSFLSAAGAEAFF.

A few counts support this clone. The rearrangement joins TRBV18 to TRBJ2-3; possibly TRBD1 for D (6 bases). V was clipped by 2 bases and J by 3 bases, with 15 bases between them. Per the germline V gene, CDR1 is KGHSH and CDR2 is LQKENI. This CDR3 is 16 amino acids long. The CDR3 DNA reads TGTGCCAGCTCACCATCCCTCGGGCAGGGGACAGATACGCAGTATTTT. Translated: CASSPSLGQGTDTQYF.

The V and J genes are TRBV7-9 and TRBJ2-6; the D is unclear. Germline V lookup: CDR1 SEHNR, CDR2 FQNEAQ (reference sequence). V was shortened by 5 bases and J by 3 bases, with 8 bases between the two germline ends. The CDR3 consists of 14 residues. The CDR3 loop reads CASSLSYGANVLTF. The CDR3 nucleotides are TGTGCCAGCAGCCTTAGTTATGGGGCCAACGTCCTGACTTTC.

The V and J genes are TRBV10-3 and TRBJ2-2, with a tentative D call TRBD2 (7 bases). The germline V and J ends were trimmed by 3 bases and 0 bases, with 11 bases remaining between them. Germline CDR1 and CDR2: ENHRY and SYGVKD. The CDR3 length is 16 residues. CDR3 coding DNA: TGTGCCATCAGTGACGGGGGGCTCCCGAACACCGGGGAGCTGTTTTTT. Residues: CAISDGGLPNTGELFF.

This clone has a single count. This chain connects TRBV18 to TRBJ1-4; the D is unclear. This CDR3 is 15 amino acids long. Trimming removed 3 bases from V and 7 bases from J, with 15 bases in between. Germline V gene lookup returns CDR1 KGHSH and CDR2 LQKENI. Written as DNA, the CDR3 is TGTGCCAGCTCACCGGCAAATGGAGGGAGTGAAAAACTGTTTTTT. Translating it yields CASSPANGGSEKLFF.